What follows are 17 T cell receptor beta chains derived from one specimen sequenced in a study of blood T cell repertoires in COVID-19. Clones were read by immunoSEQ multiplex PCR, and TCRdb kept only the in-frame ones, dropping some. The table records approximately 240,000 clones, about 88% of them present only once. Material for sequencing was peripheral blood. The receptors come from a woman aged 40 to 50 who had recovered from COVID-19.

This rearrangement joins TRBV9 to TRBJ1-3, with 8 nucleotides matching TRBD1. V lost 0 bases to trimming and J lost 2 bases; unmatched junction nucleotides: 4. CDR1 SGDLS and CDR2 YYNGEE come from the germline V gene. The CDR3 loop spans 16 amino acids. The CDR3 nucleotides read TGTGCCAGCAGCGTAGCTGGGACAGGTACTGGAAACACCATATATTTT. Its protein is CASSVAGTGTGNTIYF.

The chain has TRBV19 and TRBJ1-3; 7 bases fit TRBD1. After removal of 5 bases from V and 4 bases from J, the junction contained 5 bases not matched to a gene. The CDR3 has 14 amino acids. Germline lookup yields CDR1 LNHDA and CDR2 SQIVND (reference sequence). CDR3 in DNA: TGTGCCAGTAGTGTGACAGGGACCGGAAACACCATATATTTT. It encodes CASSVTGTGNTIYF.

The rearrangement joins TRBV7-2 to TRBJ1-2; D is uncertain. This CDR3 comprises 15 residues. V was cut by 3 bases and J by 0 bases, with 11 bases left in between. Germline V lookup: CDR1 SGHTA, CDR2 FQGNSA. The CDR3: CASSLETVANYGYTF. The CDR3 DNA reads as TGTGCCAGCAGCTTGGAGACTGTTGCTAACTATGGCTACACCTTC.

This clone has a single count. The gene calls are TRBV7-2 and TRBJ1-4; TRBD1 is a possible D gene (6 bases). V was shortened by 5 bases and J by 1 base, with 14 bases between the two germline ends. This CDR3 comprises 16 residues. In germline, CDR1 is SGHTA, CDR2 FQGNSA. Written as DNA, the CDR3 is TGTGCCAGCAGCCCCTCCCCGGACAGAACTAATGAAAAACTGTTTTTT. Protein sequence: CASSPSPDRTNEKLFF.

This chain connects TRBV18 to TRBJ1-5; no firm D call. This CDR3 is 15 amino acids long. V dropped 6 bases and J dropped 0 bases, with 12 bases sitting between them. Per the germline V gene, CDR1 is KGHSH and CDR2 is LQKENI. CDR3 sequence: CASSLTRDSNQPQHF. As DNA, the CDR3 is TGTGCCAGCTCCCTCACACGGGATAGCAATCAGCCCCAGCATTTT. Combining the CDR3 with reference TRBV18 and TRBJ1-5 gives the whole variable domain NAGVMQNPRHLVRRRGQEARLRCSPMKGHSHVYWYRQLPEEGLKFMVYLQKENIIDESGMPKERFSAEFPKEGPSILRIQQVVRGDSAAYFCASSLTRDSNQPQHFGDGTRLSIL.

The J gene is TRBJ2-3, the V gene TRBV6-6; TRBD2 matches 7 bases. After removal of 0 bases from V and 15 bases from J, the junction contained 15 bases not matched to a gene. The CDR3 is 15 residues long. Germline V gene data show CDR1 as MNHNY and CDR2 as SVGAGI (reference sequence). The CDR3 spells CASSYSIAGPDVGYF. CDR3 nucleotide sequence: TGTGCCAGCAGTTACTCGATAGCGGGCCCGGACGTTGGTTATTTT.

The chain has TRBV19 and TRBJ2-7; 11 bases are a match to TRBD2. Germline assignment: CDR1 LNHDA and CDR2 SQIVND (reference sequence). This CDR3 region has 16 residues. V dropped 5 bases and J dropped 6; count of bases not matched to a gene: 12. As DNA, the CDR3 is TGTGCCAGTAGTTCACTCAATAGCGGGAGGGCTGGCGAGCAGTACTTC. Its protein product is CASSSLNSGRAGEQYF.

The CDR3 here is CASSLERAGANVLTF. The CDR3 DNA follows: TGTGCCAGCAGCTTAGAGAGGGCTGGGGCCAACGTCCTGACTTTC. This chain connects TRBV11-2 to TRBJ2-6; D possibly corresponds to TRBD2 (5 bases). With 0 bases removed from V and 2 bases from J, the gap between germline ends came to 5 bases. The CDR3 runs 15 residues. In germline, CDR1 is SGHAT, CDR2 FQNNGV. The complete variable domain, with remaining parts taken from reference TRBV11-2 and TRBJ2-6, reads EAGVAQSPRYKIIEKRQSVAFWCNPISGHATLYWYQQILGQGPKLLIQFQNNGVVDDSQLPKDRFSAERLKGVDSTLKIQPAKLEDSAVYLCASSLERAGANVLTFGAGSRLTVL.

CDR3: CASSENGAGGSRQYF. In nucleotides, the CDR3 is TGTGCCAGCAGTGAAAATGGAGCGGGGGGCAGTCGGCAGTACTTC. The genes are TRBV2 and TRBJ2-7; TRBD2 matches 9 bases. The germline V gene encodes CDR1 SNHLY and CDR2 FYNNEI. The CDR3 has 15 amino acids. The V gene end was trimmed by 2 bases and the J gene end by 9 bases; junction bases not matched to a gene: 11.

The gene calls are TRBV7-9 and TRBJ1-4, with a weak D call TRBD1 (6 bases). The CDR3 runs 14 residues. Trimming removed 5 bases at V and 2 bases at J, with 9 bases between. Germline assignment: CDR1 SEHNR and CDR2 FQNEAQ (reference sequence). The CDR3 loop is CASSQTGTNEKLFF. The CDR3 nucleotides read TGTGCCAGCAGCCAAACAGGGACTAATGAAAAACTGTTTTTT.

This clone was counted a single time. The chain carries TRBV4-2 and TRBJ2-7; possibly TRBD1 for D (6 bases). The V and J ends lost 1 base and 7 bases respectively, with 11 bases between them. CDR1 is LGHNA, CDR2 YNFKEQ, per germline. The CDR3 sequence is 13 residues long. CDR3 in DNA: TGTGCCAGCAGCCAAGGGACAGCGAGAGAGCAGTACTTC. As protein: CASSQGTAREQYF.

This clone has only a few counts. The chain carries TRBV10-3 and TRBJ2-3; TRBD2 matches at 7 bases. In germline, CDR1 is ENHRY, CDR2 SYGVKD. J was trimmed by 4 bases and V by 3 bases; bases with no gene match: 1. The CDR3 has 13 residues. CDR3 in amino acids: CAISEAGSDTQYF. In nucleotides, the CDR3 is TGTGCCATCAGTGAAGCGGGGTCAGATACGCAGTATTTT.

The rearrangement joins TRBV19 to TRBJ2-7; D gene unclear. The CDR3 runs to 16 residues. Deletions cut 1 base from V and 0 bases from J, with 13 bases between. The germline gives CDR1 LNHDA, CDR2 SQIVND (reference sequence). The CDR3 DNA reads as TGTGCCAGTAGTATAGCGGTAACAGTGAGCTCCTACGAGCAGTACTTC. Translated, it gives CASSIAVTVSSYEQYF. The full variable domain, completed using reference TRBV19 and TRBJ2-7, is DGGITQSPKYLFRKEGQNVTLSCEQNLNHDAMYWYRQDPGQGLRLIYYSQIVNDFQKGDIAEGYSVSREKKESFPLTVTSAQKNPTAFYLCASSIAVTVSSYEQYFGPGTRLTVT.

The gene calls are TRBV9 and TRBJ1-1, with TRBD1 identical over 7 bases. CDR3 length equals 17 residues. The junction had 12 bases not matched to a gene; V was cut back by 3 bases and J by 1 base. The V gene's germline CDR1 is SGDLS and CDR2 YYNGEE. Here the CDR3 reads CASSGRQGGSANTEAFF. The DNA of the CDR3 is TGTGCCAGCAGCGGCCGACAGGGCGGGTCCGCGAACACTGAAGCTTTCTTT.

The count of this clone is one. The chain uses TRBV19 and TRBJ2-7, with D possibly being TRBD1 (6 bases). This CDR3 comprises 14 residues. Germline CDR1 LNHDA, CDR2 SQIVND (reference sequence). V dropped 5 bases and J dropped 6 bases, with 17 bases sitting between them. The CDR3 loop reads CASSVNRDRGEQYF. In DNA, the CDR3 is TGTGCCAGTAGTGTGAACAGGGACCGGGGCGAGCAGTACTTC.

This clone was recorded once. The chain has TRBV3-1 (or the pseudogene TRBV3-2) and TRBJ2-2; 8 bases align to TRBD2. The CDR3 length is 15 residues. Losses at the gene ends were 5 bases for V and 1 base for J; bases not matched to a gene: 3. Germline CDR1 and CDR2: LGHDT and YNNKEL (reference sequence). The CDR3 DNA reads as TGTGCCAGCAGCTCCCGGGGGGGGAACACCGGGGAGCTGTTTTTT. Protein sequence: CASSSRGGNTGELFF.

J is TRBJ2-7 and V is TRBV30; 9 nucleotides match TRBD1. Unmatched junction bases numbered 8, after V lost 3 bases and J lost 5 bases. This CDR3 region has 14 residues. Germline values: CDR1 GTSNPN, CDR2 SVGIG (reference sequence). CDR3 coding DNA: TGTGCCTGGAGCCCGGACAGGGGTGCGCACGAGCAGTACTTC. Protein product: CAWSPDRGAHEQYF.